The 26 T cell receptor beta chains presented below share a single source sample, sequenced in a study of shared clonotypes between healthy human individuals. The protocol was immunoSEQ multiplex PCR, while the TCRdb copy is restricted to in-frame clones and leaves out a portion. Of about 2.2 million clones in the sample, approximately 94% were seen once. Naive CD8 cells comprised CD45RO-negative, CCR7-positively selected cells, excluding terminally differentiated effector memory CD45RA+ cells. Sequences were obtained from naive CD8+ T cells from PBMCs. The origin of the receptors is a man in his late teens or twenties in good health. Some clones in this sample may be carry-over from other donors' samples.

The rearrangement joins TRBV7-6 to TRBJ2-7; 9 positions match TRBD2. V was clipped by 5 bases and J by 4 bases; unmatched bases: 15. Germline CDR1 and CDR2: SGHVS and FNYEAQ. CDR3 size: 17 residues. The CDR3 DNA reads TGTGCCAGCAGCCCTAGCGCATTCCTAGCGGGAAGTTACGAGCAGTACTTC. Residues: CASSPSAFLAGSYEQYF.

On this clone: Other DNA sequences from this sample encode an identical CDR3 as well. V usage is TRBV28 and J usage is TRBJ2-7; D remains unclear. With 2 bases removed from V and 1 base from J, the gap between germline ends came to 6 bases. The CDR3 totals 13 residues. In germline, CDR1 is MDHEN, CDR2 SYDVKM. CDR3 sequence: CASSLLRSYEQYF. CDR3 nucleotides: TGTGCCAGCAGTTTACTTCGTTCCTACGAGCAGTACTTC.

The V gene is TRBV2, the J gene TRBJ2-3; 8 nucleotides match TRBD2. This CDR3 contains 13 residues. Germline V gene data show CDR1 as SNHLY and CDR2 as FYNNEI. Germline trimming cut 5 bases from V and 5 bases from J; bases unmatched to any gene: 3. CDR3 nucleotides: TGTGCCAGCAGTACCGGGACTAGAGATACGCAGTATTTT. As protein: CASSTGTRDTQYF.

The CDR3 DNA sequence: TGTGCCAGCAGCCAAGGCTTCGAGCAGTACTTC. It translates to CASSQGFEQYF. The rearrangement joins TRBV4-2 to TRBJ2-7; the D is unclear. The CDR3 is made up of 11 amino acids. The V gene lost 1 base and the J gene lost 6 bases, with 4 bases spanning the gap. The germline V gene has CDR1 LGHNA and CDR2 YNFKEQ.

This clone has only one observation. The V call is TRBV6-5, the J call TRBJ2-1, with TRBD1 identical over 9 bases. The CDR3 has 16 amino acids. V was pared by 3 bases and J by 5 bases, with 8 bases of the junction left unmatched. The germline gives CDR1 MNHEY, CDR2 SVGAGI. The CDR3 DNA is TGTGCCAGCAGTTATTTCCGGGGACAGGGCCACAATGAGCAGTTCTTC. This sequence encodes CASSYFRGQGHNEQFF.

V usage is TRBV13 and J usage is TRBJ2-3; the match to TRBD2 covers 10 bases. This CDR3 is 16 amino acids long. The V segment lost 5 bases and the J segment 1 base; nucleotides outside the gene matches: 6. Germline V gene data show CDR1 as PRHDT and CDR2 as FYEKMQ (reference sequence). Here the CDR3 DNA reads TGTGCCAGCAGCCCCACCGGGACTAGCGGCACAGATACGCAGTATTTT. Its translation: CASSPTGTSGTDTQYF.

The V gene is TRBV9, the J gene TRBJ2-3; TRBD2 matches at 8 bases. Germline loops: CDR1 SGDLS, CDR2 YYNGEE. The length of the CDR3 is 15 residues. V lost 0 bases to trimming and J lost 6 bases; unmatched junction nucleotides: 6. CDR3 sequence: CASSVAPSGWDTQYF. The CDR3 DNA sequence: TGTGCCAGCAGCGTAGCGCCTAGCGGGTGGGATACGCAGTATTTT.

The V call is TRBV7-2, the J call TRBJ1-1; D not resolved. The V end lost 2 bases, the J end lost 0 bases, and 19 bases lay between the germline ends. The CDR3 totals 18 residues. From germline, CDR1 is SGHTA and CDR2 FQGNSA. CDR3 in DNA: TGTGCCAGCAGCTTAAGTGTCTGGGATATTTCAATGAACACTGAAGCTTTCTTT. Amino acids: CASSLSVWDISMNTEAFF.

The CDR3 protein is CAWTGGTNEQFF. The CDR3 coding sequence is TGTGCCTGGACAGGGGGTACAAATGAGCAGTTCTTC. The chain carries TRBV30 and TRBJ2-1, with 7 nucleotides matching TRBD1. This CDR3 spans 12 amino acids. Germline assignment: CDR1 GTSNPN and CDR2 SVGIG (reference sequence). Trimming took 4 bases from V and 7 from J; bases not matched to a gene: 4.

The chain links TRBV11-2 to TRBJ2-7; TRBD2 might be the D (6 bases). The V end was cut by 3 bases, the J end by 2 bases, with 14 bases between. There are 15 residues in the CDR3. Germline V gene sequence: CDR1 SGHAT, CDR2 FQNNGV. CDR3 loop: CASSFGGTGAYEQYF. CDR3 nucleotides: TGTGCCAGCAGCTTTGGGGGGACGGGCGCCTACGAGCAGTACTTC.

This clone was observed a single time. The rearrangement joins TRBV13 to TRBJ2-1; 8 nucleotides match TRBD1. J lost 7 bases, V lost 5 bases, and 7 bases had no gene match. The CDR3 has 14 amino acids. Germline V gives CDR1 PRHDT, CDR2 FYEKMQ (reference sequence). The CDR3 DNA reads TGTGCCAGCAGCCCTGACAGGGGTGGGAATGAGCAGTTCTTC. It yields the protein CASSPDRGGNEQFF.

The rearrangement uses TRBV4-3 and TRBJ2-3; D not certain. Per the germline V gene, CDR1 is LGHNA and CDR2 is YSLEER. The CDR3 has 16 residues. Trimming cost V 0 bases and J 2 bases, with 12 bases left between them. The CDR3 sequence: CASSQDWYQTTDTQYF. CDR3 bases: TGCGCCAGCAGCCAAGATTGGTACCAAACCACAGATACGCAGTATTTT.

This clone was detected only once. The DNA of the CDR3 is TGTGCCAGCAGCCTGGGGCACAGGTGGGCGGGGGAGCAGTACTTC. It specifies CASSLGHRWAGEQYF. The chain combines TRBV28 with TRBJ2-5; 7 bases line up with TRBD2. This CDR3 contains 15 residues. The germline V gene has CDR1 MDHEN and CDR2 SYDVKM. The junction had 18 bases not matched to a gene; V was cut back by 6 bases and J by 11 bases.

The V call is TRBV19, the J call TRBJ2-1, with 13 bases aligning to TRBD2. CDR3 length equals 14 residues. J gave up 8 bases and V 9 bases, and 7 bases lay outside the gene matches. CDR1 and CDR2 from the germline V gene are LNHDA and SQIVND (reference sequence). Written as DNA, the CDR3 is TGTGCCAGCCAAGGGACTAGCGGGAACGATGAGCAGTTCTTC. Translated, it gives CASQGTSGNDEQFF.

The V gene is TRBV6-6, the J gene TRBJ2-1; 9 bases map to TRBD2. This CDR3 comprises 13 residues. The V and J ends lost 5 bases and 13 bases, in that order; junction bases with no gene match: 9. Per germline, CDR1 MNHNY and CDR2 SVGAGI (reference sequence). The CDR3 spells CASSHTSGWAQFF. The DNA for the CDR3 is TGTGCCAGCAGTCACACTAGCGGGTGGGCCCAGTTCTTC.

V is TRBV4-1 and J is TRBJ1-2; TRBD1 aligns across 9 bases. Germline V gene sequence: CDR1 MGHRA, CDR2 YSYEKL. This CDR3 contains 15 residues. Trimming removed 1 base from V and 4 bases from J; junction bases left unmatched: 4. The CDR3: CASSQVGQGAYGYTF. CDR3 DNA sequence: TGCGCCAGCAGCCAAGTGGGACAGGGAGCCTATGGCTACACCTTC.

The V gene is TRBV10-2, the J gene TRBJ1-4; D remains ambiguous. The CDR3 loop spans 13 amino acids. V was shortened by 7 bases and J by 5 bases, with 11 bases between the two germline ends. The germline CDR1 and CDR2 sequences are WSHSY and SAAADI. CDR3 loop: CASKRTPNEKLFF. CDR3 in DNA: TGCGCCAGCAAAAGGACCCCAAATGAAAAACTGTTTTTT.

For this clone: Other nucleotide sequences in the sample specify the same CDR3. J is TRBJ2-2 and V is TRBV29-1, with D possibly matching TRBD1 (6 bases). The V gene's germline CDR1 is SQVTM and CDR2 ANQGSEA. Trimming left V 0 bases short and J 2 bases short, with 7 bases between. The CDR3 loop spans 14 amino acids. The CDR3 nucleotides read TGCAGCGTTGAAGAGGGGGCTAACACCGGGGAGCTGTTTTTT. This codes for CSVEEGANTGELFF.

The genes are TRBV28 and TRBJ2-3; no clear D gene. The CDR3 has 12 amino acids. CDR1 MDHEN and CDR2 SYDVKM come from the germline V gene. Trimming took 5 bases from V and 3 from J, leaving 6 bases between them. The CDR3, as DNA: TGTGCCAGCAGTAATACAACAGATACGCAGTATTTT. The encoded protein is CASSNTTDTQYF.

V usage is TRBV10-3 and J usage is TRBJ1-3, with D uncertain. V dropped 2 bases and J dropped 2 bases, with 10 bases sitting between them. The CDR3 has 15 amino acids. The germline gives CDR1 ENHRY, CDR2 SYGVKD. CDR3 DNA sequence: TGTGCCATCAGTGAGACCCGGGGAGCTGGAAACACCATATATTTT. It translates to CAISETRGAGNTIYF.

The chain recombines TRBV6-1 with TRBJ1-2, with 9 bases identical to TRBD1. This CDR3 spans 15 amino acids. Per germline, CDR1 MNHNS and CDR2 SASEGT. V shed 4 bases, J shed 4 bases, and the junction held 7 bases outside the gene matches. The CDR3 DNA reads TGTGCCAGCAGTGGAAACAGGGGGCGCGGCTATGGCTACACCTTC. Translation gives CASSGNRGRGYGYTF.

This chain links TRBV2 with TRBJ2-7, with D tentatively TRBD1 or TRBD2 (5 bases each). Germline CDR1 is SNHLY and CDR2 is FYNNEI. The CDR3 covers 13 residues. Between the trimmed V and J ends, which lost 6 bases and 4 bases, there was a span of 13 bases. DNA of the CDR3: TGTGCCAGCAGCCCGGGACCCGGTTACGAGCAGTACTTC. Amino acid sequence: CASSPGPGYEQYF.

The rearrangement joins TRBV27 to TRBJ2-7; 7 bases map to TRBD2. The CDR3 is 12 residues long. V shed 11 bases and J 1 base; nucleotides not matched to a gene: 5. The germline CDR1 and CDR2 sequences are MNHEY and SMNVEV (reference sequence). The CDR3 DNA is TGTGCCGTGGGGGAGGGATCCTACGAGCAGTACTTC. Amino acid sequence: CAVGEGSYEQYF.

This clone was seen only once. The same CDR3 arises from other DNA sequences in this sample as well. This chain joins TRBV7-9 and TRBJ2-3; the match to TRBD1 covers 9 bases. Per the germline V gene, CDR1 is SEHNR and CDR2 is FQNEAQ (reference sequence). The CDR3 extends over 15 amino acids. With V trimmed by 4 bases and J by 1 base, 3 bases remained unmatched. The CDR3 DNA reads TGTGCCAGCAGCTCCCGGGACAGGGGCACAGATACGCAGTATTTT. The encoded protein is CASSSRDRGTDTQYF.

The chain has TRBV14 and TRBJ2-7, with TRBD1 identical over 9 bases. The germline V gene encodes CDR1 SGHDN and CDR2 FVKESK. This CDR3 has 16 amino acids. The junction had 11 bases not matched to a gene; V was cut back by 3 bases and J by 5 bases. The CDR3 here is CASSQSYRDRVDEQYF. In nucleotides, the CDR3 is TGTGCCAGCAGCCAGTCCTACCGGGACAGGGTGGACGAGCAGTACTTC.

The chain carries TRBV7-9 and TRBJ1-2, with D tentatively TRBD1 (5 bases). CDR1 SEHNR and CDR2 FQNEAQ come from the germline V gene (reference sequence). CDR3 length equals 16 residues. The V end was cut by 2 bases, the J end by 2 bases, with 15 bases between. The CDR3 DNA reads TGTGCCAGCAGCTTAAACTCCCAGGGATTGAACTATGGCTACACCTTC. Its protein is CASSLNSQGLNYGYTF.